The 27 T cell receptor beta chains listed next were all sequenced from one sample in a study of blood T cell repertoires in COVID-19. TCRdb's table, derived via immunoSEQ multiplex PCR, lists solely in-frame clones and lacks some. The sample records roughly 150,000 clones, approximately 88% being singletons. The specimen was peripheral blood. The receptors were gathered from a man aged 55-75 years with acute or convalescent COVID-19.

The rearrangement uses TRBV12-3 or TRBV12-4 and TRBJ1-2, with D perhaps TRBD1 (5 bases). Between the trimmed V and J ends, which lost 7 bases and 8 bases, there was a span of 17 bases. This CDR3 contains 13 residues. The CDR3 sequence: CASMDNNREGYTF. As DNA, the CDR3 is TGTGCCAGCATGGACAACAATCGGGAGGGCTACACCTTC.

The CDR3 is CASSQGQGFGYTF. The CDR3 DNA follows: TGTGCCAGCAGCCAAGGACAGGGGTTCGGCTACACCTTC. This rearrangement joins TRBV3-1 (or the pseudogene TRBV3-2) to TRBJ1-2; 8 bases fit TRBD1. Germline loops: CDR1 LGHDT, CDR2 YNNKEL (reference sequence). With V trimmed by 1 base and J by 8 bases, 3 bases remained unmatched. The CDR3 sequence is 13 residues long.

CDR3 sequence: CASSLSSGRVNQETQYF. The DNA of the CDR3 is TGTGCCAGCTCACTCTCCTCGGGGAGGGTTAACCAAGAGACCCAGTACTTC. The chain couples TRBV18 to TRBJ2-5; the match to TRBD2 covers 7 bases. J gave up 0 bases and V 4 bases, and 11 bases lay outside the gene matches. The CDR3 spans 17 residues. Per germline, CDR1 KGHSH and CDR2 LQKENI.

The gene calls are TRBV29-1 and TRBJ1-2, with 10 bases identical to TRBD1. Per the germline V gene, CDR1 is SQVTM and CDR2 is ANQGSEA. The CDR3 consists of 13 residues. The trim removed 7 bases at V and 8 bases at J, leaving 10 bases unmatched. CDR3 coding DNA: TGCAGCGCTGGGGGGACAGGGGCAAGGGGCTACACCTTC. Protein product: CSAGGTGARGYTF.

The V call is TRBV9, the J call TRBJ1-1, with 7 bases fitting TRBD1. Germline lookup yields CDR1 SGDLS and CDR2 YYNGEE. Trimming removed 4 bases from V and 0 bases from J; junction bases left unmatched: 6. The CDR3 is 15 amino acids. As DNA, the CDR3 is TGTGCCAGCAGCCCCGAGACAGGGATGAACACTGAAGCTTTCTTT. Translating it yields CASSPETGMNTEAFF.

The chain carries TRBV5-4 and TRBJ1-1; 10 bases agree with TRBD1. The V gene's germline CDR1 is SGHNT and CDR2 YYREEE (reference sequence). The CDR3 is 15 amino acids. V was clipped by 0 bases and J by 10 bases; unmatched bases: 9. The CDR3: CASSLGRGTGERAFF. The DNA for the CDR3 is TGTGCCAGCAGCTTGGGCCGGGGGACAGGGGAACGAGCTTTCTTT.

This clone was seen a single time. The rearrangement links TRBV24-1 to TRBJ1-2, with TRBD1 matching over 9 bases. Germline V lookup: CDR1 KGHDR, CDR2 SFDVKD. The CDR3 covers 17 residues. V lost 3 bases, J lost 2 bases, and 9 bases stayed unmatched. This CDR3 is CATSDHTTGQGNYGYTF. CDR3 nucleotides: TGTGCCACCAGTGATCACACGACGGGACAGGGAAACTATGGCTACACCTTC.

This clone was detected only once. This chain links TRBV3-1 (or the pseudogene TRBV3-2) with TRBJ1-2; a possible D gene is TRBD1 (5 bases). Germline CDR1 and CDR2: LGHDT and YNNKEL (reference sequence). V was pared by 0 bases and J by 8 bases, with 13 bases between. The CDR3 runs 14 residues. The CDR3 nucleotides are TGTGCCAGCAGCCAAGAAGGGGAGGGGCGCGGCTACACCTTC. The encoded protein is CASSQEGEGRGYTF.

The chain has TRBV7-2 and TRBJ1-1; D is uncertain. There are 15 residues in the CDR3. The ends were cut back, 0 bases at V and 0 bases at J, with 8 bases in the middle. Germline V CDR1 and CDR2: SGHTA, FQGNSA. DNA of the CDR3: TGTGCCAGCAGCTTAGCGCGGAATCTGAACACTGAAGCTTTCTTT. Its translation: CASSLARNLNTEAFF.

This sequence joins TRBV4-3 and TRBJ2-7; no reliable D call. V was pared by 4 bases and J by 1 base, with 8 bases between. Per germline, CDR1 LGHNA and CDR2 YSLEER. CDR3 size: 13 residues. The CDR3 DNA sequence: TGCGCCAGCAGCCGGTGGCAGTCCTACGAGCAGTACTTC. Amino acids: CASSRWQSYEQYF.

The chain carries TRBV11-2 and TRBJ1-1; D may be TRBD1 (6 bases). V lost 5 bases and J 5 bases, leaving 21 bases between the germline ends. Germline V gene sequence: CDR1 SGHAT, CDR2 FQNNGV. The length of the CDR3 is 16 residues. In nucleotides, the CDR3 is TGTGCCAGCAGCCGTAGCAGGGGCCCTGGAGAGACTGAAGCTTTCTTT. Its protein is CASSRSRGPGETEAFF.

This clone was seen more than once but under ten times. The V gene is TRBV11-2, the J gene TRBJ1-3; D ambiguous. Germline CDR1 and CDR2: SGHAT and FQNNGV. Trimming pared 1 base from V and 9 bases from J, leaving 16 bases between. The CDR3 has 15 amino acids. CDR3 in DNA: TGTGCCAGCAGCTTAGTTCACGGGTCGGGGTCCACCATATATTTT. Amino acids: CASSLVHGSGSTIYF.

V gene TRBV2 combines with J gene TRBJ2-1; D is possibly TRBD2 (5 bases). Between the trimmed V and J ends, which lost 3 bases and 3 bases, there was a span of 12 bases. Germline CDR1 SNHLY, CDR2 FYNNEI. The CDR3 contains 15 residues. This CDR3 reads CASSDGLRDYNEQFF. The CDR3 DNA reads as TGTGCCAGCAGTGATGGACTCCGTGACTACAATGAGCAGTTCTTC.

CDR3 region: CASSPGRTYYEQYF. The CDR3 region has the DNA TGTGCCAGCAGCCCCGGGAGGACCTACTACGAGCAGTACTTC. The rearrangement joins TRBV6-5 to TRBJ2-7; 7 bases match TRBD2. Germline V gene lookup returns CDR1 MNHEY and CDR2 SVGAGI. The length of the CDR3 is 14 residues. After removal of 6 bases from V and 3 bases from J, the junction contained 8 bases not matched to a gene.

The gene calls are TRBV6-4 and TRBJ1-2; 9 bases agree with TRBD1. Unmatched junction bases numbered 8, after V lost 8 bases and J lost 7 bases. Germline V lookup: CDR1 MRHNA, CDR2 SNTAGT. This CDR3 spans 13 amino acids. Here the CDR3 reads CASARDRASGYTF. The CDR3 bases are TGTGCCAGCGCGCGGGACAGGGCATCTGGCTACACCTTC.

V and J are TRBV14 and TRBJ2-1; D gene uncertain. The CDR3 has 12 residues. Germline-derived CDR1 and CDR2 are SGHDN and FVKESK. The ends were cut back, 4 bases at V and 7 bases at J, with 8 bases in the middle. CDR3 residues: CASSPTANEQFF. The CDR3 bases are TGTGCCAGCAGCCCTACTGCGAATGAGCAGTTCTTC.

This clone was found a few times. This chain uses TRBV25-1 with TRBJ2-2; maybe TRBD1 (5 bases). The CDR3 is made up of 12 amino acids. Germline V lookup: CDR1 MGHDK, CDR2 SYGVNS. The V gene lost 7 bases and the J gene lost 6 bases, with 9 bases spanning the gap. This CDR3 reads CASNKGPGELFF. The CDR3 DNA is TGTGCCAGCAATAAGGGGCCCGGGGAGCTGTTTTTT. The full variable domain, with the rest looked up from reference TRBV25-1 and TRBJ2-2, is EADIYQTPRYLVIGTGKKITLECSQTMGHDKMYWYQQDPGMELHLIHYSYGVNSTEKGDLSSESTVSRIRTEHFPLTLESARPSHTSQYLCASNKGPGELFFGEGSRLTVL.

The chain links TRBV7-2 to TRBJ1-2; 7 bases are shared with TRBD1. The junction had 8 bases not matched to a gene; V was cut back by 1 base and J by 9 bases. This CDR3 comprises 14 residues. Germline loops: CDR1 SGHTA, CDR2 FQGNSA. CDR3 amino acids: CASSLGQGRGSYTF. Written as DNA, the CDR3 is TGTGCCAGCAGCTTAGGACAGGGACGTGGGAGCTACACCTTC.

The chain couples TRBV25-1 to TRBJ1-5; tentative D call: TRBD1 (6 bases). The ends were cut back, 3 bases at V and 5 bases at J, with 14 bases in the middle. CDR3 length: 15 residues. Germline lookup yields CDR1 MGHDK and CDR2 SYGVNS. CDR3 DNA: TGTGCCAGCAGTGACGCGGGGGCGCCTTATCAGCCCCAGCATTTT. Amino acids: CASSDAGAPYQPQHF.

The chain has TRBV5-1 and TRBJ2-2, with D possibly TRBD1 on 6 matching bases. The CDR3 extends over 13 amino acids. The V and J ends lost 9 bases and 4 bases respectively, with 13 bases between them. Germline-derived CDR1 and CDR2 are SGHRS and YFSETQ. DNA of the CDR3: TGCGCCATCGCCCGGGACACCACCGGGGAGCTGTTTTTT. Translated: CAIARDTTGELFF.

The V call is TRBV21-1, the J call TRBJ2-7; whether TRBD2, the table's D call, matches the DNA was not checked. TRBV21-1 is classified as a pseudogene. The CDR3 has 16 amino acids. CDR3 in DNA: TGTGCCAGCAGCCCCCCCCTAGCGGGGATTTCCTACGAGCAGTACTTC. Amino acids: CASSPPLAGISYEQYF.

CDR3 DNA sequence: TGTGCCAGCAGTGGCTGGGGGGTGGTGGACACTGAAGCTTTCTTT. It is translated as CASSGWGVVDTEAFF. The V and J genes are TRBV27 and TRBJ1-1; D possibly corresponds to TRBD1 (5 bases). V shed 5 bases and J shed 3 bases, with 16 bases lying between them. This CDR3 is 15 amino acids long. Per the germline V gene, CDR1 is MNHEY and CDR2 is SMNVEV (reference sequence).

The rearrangement uses TRBV9 and TRBJ1-3, with 9 bases aligning to TRBD1. From germline, CDR1 is SGDLS and CDR2 YYNGEE. V lost 3 bases to trimming and J lost 3 bases; unmatched junction nucleotides: 7. CDR3 size: 16 residues. CDR3 region: CASSDTGGSYGNTIYF. DNA for the CDR3: TGTGCCAGCAGCGATACAGGGGGCAGTTATGGAAACACCATATATTTT.

This sequence joins TRBV3-1 (or the pseudogene TRBV3-2) and TRBJ2-3; 8 nucleotides line up with TRBD2. Trimming took 7 bases from V and 4 from J; bases not matched to a gene: 7. This CDR3 has 14 residues. CDR1 is LGHDT, CDR2 YNNKEL, per germline (reference sequence). The CDR3 DNA sequence: TGTGCCAGCATCGAGGCGGGGGGTGCAGATACGCAGTATTTT. The encoded protein is CASIEAGGADTQYF.

This sequence joins TRBV6-1 and TRBJ1-1; no clear D. V dropped 4 bases and J dropped 4 bases, with 19 bases sitting between them. This CDR3 comprises 16 residues. CDR1 MNHNS and CDR2 SASEGT come from the germline V gene. CDR3 sequence (DNA): TGTGCCAGCAGTGGGGCCGGGCGCGAGAGGGCCACTGAAGCTTTCTTT. The encoded protein is CASSGAGRERATEAFF.

This clone appeared a single time. CDR3 sequence (DNA): TGTGCCAGCAGCTCCTCCAGGGGGAGCTCCTACGAGCAGTACTTC. Amino acids: CASSSSRGSSYEQYF. The V call is TRBV7-2, the J call TRBJ2-7, with 7 positions matching TRBD1. CDR3 length equals 15 residues. The germline V gene encodes CDR1 SGHTA and CDR2 FQGNSA. V lost 4 bases and J lost 0; bases outside the gene matches: 6.

Only a few counts were recorded for this clone. This rearrangement joins TRBV6-2 or TRBV6-3 to TRBJ1-1, with D tentatively TRBD1 (5 bases). V was shortened by 2 bases and J by 7 bases, with 11 bases between the two germline ends. CDR3 length equals 13 residues. The germline V gene encodes CDR1 MNHEY and CDR2 SVGEGT. In DNA form, the CDR3 reads TGTGCCAGCAGTTACAGGGGAGGGCATGAAGCTTTCTTT. This encodes CASSYRGGHEAFF.